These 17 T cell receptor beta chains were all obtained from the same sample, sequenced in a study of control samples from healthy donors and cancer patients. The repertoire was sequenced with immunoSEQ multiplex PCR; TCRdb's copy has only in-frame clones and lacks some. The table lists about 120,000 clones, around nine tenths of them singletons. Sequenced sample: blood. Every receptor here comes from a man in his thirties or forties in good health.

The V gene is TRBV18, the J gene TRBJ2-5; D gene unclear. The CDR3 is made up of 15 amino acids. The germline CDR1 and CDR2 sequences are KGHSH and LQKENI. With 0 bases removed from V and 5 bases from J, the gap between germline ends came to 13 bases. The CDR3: CASSPPGIPAETQYF. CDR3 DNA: TGTGCCAGCTCACCACCGGGAATCCCCGCGGAGACCCAGTACTTC.

The CDR3 nucleotides are TGTGCCAGCAGCCAGAACAGGGTTAACAATGAGCAGTTCTTC. Residues: CASSQNRVNNEQFF. The chain joins TRBV3-1 (or the pseudogene TRBV3-2) to TRBJ2-1; D may be TRBD1 (6 bases). The V end lost 3 bases, the J end lost 5 bases, and 11 bases lay between the germline ends. Germline CDR1 and CDR2: LGHDT and YNNKEL (reference sequence). The CDR3 covers 14 residues.

CDR3 loop: CASSLGLLAGGDEQFF. In DNA form, the CDR3 reads TGTGCCAGCAGCTTAGGTCTGCTAGCGGGGGGCGATGAGCAGTTCTTC. The V call is TRBV11-2, the J call TRBJ2-1; 11 bases are a match to TRBD2. After removal of 1 base from V and 8 bases from J, the junction contained 7 bases not matched to a gene. Per germline, CDR1 SGHAT and CDR2 FQNNGV. The CDR3 loop spans 16 amino acids.

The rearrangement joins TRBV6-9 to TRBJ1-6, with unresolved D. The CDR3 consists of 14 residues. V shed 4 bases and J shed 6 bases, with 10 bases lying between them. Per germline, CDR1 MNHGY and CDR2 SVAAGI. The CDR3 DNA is TGTGCCAGCAGTTCGGAAAAGGGTAATTCACCCCTCCACTTT. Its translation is CASSSEKGNSPLHF.

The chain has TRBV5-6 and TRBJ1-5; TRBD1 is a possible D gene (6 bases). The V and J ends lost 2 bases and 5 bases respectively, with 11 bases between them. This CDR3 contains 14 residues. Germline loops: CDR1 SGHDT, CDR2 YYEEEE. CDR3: CASSLQGGDQPQHF. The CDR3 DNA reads TGTGCCAGCAGCTTACAGGGAGGGGATCAGCCCCAGCATTTT.

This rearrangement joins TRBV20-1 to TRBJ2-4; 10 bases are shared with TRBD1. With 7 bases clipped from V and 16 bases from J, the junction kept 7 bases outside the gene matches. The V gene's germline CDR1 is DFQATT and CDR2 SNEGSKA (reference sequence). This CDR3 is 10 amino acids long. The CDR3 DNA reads TGCAGTGTTTCCGGGACAGGGGAATACTTC. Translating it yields CSVSGTGEYF.

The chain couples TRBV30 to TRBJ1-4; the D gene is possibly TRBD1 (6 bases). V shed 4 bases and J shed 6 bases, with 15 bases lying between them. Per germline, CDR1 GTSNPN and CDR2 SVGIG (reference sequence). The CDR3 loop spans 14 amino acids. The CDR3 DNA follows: TGTGCCTGGACCGTTGGAGGGGGAGATGAAAAACTGTTTTTT. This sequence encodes CAWTVGGGDEKLFF.

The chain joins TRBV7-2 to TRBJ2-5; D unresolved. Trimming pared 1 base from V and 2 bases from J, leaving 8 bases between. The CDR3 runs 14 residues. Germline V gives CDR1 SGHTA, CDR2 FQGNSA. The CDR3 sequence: CASSLVSTQETQYF. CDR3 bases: TGTGCCAGCAGCTTAGTGTCTACACAAGAGACCCAGTACTTC.

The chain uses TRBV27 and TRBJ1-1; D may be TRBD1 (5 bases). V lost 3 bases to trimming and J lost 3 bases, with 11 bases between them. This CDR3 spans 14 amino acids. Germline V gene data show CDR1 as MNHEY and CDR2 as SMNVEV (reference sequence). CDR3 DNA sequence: TGTGCCAGCAGTTTGAAAGGGGAGTACACTGAAGCTTTCTTT. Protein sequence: CASSLKGEYTEAFF.

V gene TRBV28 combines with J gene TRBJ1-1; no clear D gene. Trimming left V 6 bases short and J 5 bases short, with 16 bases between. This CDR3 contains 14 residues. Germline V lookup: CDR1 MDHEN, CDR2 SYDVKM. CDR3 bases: TGTGCCAGCAGCCCCCCGACCATCCGGACTGAAGCTTTCTTT. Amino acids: CASSPPTIRTEAFF.

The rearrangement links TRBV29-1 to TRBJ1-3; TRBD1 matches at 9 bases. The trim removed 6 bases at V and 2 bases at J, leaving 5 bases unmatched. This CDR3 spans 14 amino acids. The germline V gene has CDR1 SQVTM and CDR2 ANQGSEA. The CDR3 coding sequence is TGCAGCGTCAGGACAGGGGATCCTGGAAACACCATATATTTT. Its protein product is CSVRTGDPGNTIYF.

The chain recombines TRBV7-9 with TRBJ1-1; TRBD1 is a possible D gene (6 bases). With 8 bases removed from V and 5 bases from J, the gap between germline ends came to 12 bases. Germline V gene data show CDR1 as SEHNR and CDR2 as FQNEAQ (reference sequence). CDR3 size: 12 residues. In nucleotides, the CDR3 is TGTGCCAGCGGGGGGCGTCAGACTGAAGCTTTCTTT. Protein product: CASGGRQTEAFF.

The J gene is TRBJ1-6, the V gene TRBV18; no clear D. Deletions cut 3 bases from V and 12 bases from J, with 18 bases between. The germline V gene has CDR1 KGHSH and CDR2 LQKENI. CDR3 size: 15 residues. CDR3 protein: CASSPSSDVVLPLHF. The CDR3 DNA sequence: TGTGCCAGCTCACCTTCTTCGGACGTCGTCCTACCCCTCCACTTT.

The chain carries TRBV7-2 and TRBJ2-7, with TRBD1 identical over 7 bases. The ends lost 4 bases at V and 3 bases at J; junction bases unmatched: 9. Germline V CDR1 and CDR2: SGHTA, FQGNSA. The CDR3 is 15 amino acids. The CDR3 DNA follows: TGTGCCAGCAGCTCGCGCCCCGGGACAGACTACGAGCAGTACTTC. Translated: CASSSRPGTDYEQYF.

CDR3 coding DNA: TGTGCCAGCAGCTTAAACATAGCGGGGCGACTGTCCGGGGAGCTGTTTTTT. Translation: CASSLNIAGRLSGELFF. The V call is TRBV5-5, the J call TRBJ2-2, with 8 nucleotides matching TRBD2. CDR1 is SGHKS and CDR2 is YYEKEE in the germline V gene (reference sequence). V shed 2 bases, J shed 6 bases, and the junction held 12 bases outside the gene matches. This CDR3 spans 17 amino acids.

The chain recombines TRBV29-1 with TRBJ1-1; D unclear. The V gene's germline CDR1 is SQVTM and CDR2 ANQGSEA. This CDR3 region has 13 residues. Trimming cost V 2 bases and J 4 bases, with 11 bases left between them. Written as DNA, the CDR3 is TGCAGCGTTGAACAGGCCCTGGGCACTGAAGCTTTCTTT. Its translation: CSVEQALGTEAFF.

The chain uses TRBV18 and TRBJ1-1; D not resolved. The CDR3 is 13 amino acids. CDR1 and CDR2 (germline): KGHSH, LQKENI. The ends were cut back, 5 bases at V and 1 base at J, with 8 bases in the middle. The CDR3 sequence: CASSEHQNTEAFF. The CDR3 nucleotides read TGTGCCAGCTCAGAACACCAGAACACTGAAGCTTTCTTT.